The subject of this entry is one T cell receptor beta chain. Authors' data handling: Cell counts per sample came from amplifying reference gene primers. The table came from immunoSEQ multiplex PCR; TCRdb's copy has only in-frame clones and leaves some out. V, J and clone size were drawn from that table, and D and trimming were deduced from the DNA. The repertoire holds approximately 300,000 clones, nearly 90% seen once, with about 1% in the top ten. CDR1 is SNHLY and CDR2 is FYNNEI in the germline V gene. V was clipped by 6 bases and J by 1 base, with 9 bases between them. This CDR3 has 13 residues. The data were obtained in a study of blood T cell repertoires in COVID-19. Study context: Whether acute or convalescent, the COVID-19 samples came from the United States, Italy and Spain. Sample material is recorded as cDNA or gDNA derived from T cells, B-cell-depleted T cells, or PBMCs.

During active infection, Seattle patients enrolled and were then monitored through disease. The chain has TRBV2 and TRBJ1-1, with D possibly being TRBD1 (6 bases). The receptor's source is a woman aged 40-49 years with COVID-19, enrolled during active disease. Sequenced material: peripheral blood. Here the CDR3 reads CASRQGRNTEAFF. The CDR3 coding sequence is TGTGCCAGCAGACAGGGCAGGAACACTGAAGCTTTCTTT.